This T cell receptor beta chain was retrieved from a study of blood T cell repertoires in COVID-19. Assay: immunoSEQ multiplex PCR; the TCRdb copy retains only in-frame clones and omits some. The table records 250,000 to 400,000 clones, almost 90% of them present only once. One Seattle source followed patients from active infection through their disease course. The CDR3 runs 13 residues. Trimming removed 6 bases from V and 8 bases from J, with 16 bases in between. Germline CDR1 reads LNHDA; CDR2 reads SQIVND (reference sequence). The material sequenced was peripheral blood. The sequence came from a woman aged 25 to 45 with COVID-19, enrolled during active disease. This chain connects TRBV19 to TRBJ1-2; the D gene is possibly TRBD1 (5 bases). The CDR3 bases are TGTGCCAGTAGATTTGGGAGCGGGGACGGCTACACCTTC. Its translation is CASRFGSGDGYTF.